Given below is one T cell receptor beta chain in context. Its antigen is not known. These data belong to a study of yellow fever vaccine responses in identical twins. The study's findings and limits: Twins' vaccine T cell response reportedly seemed partly convergent, partly personalized.

One entry per CDR3 protein results from TCRdb running MiXCR on the RT-PCR reads. The sample shows under 20,000 distinct CDR3 sequences, approximately 79% of them seen only once. Material: T cells from blood (PBMCs), unsorted or a sorted subset (not recorded which), obtained before or after yellow fever vaccination (not recorded which). The sequence was obtained from a woman under 30 who received the yellow fever vaccine.

Here the CDR3 reads CASKAAGVEQFF. CDR3 nucleotides: TGTGCCAGCAAAGCCGCGGGTGTCGAGCAGTTCTTC. The chain recombines TRBV2 with TRBJ2-1; D perhaps matches TRBD2 (5 bases). Germline lookup yields CDR1 SNHLY and CDR2 FYNNEI. The CDR3 is made up of 12 amino acids. V was cut by 7 bases and J by 10 bases, with 14 bases left in between.